This is a list of T cell receptor beta chains from one sample in a study of patients and donors after allogeneic stem cell transplantation. From the RT-PCR reads, TCRdb called clonotypes with MiXCR, one entry per CDR3 protein. The sample shows about 110,000 distinct CDR3 sequences, around 38% of them seen only once. Material for sequencing was blood, either unsorted or a sorted T cell fraction (not recorded which). These receptor sequences come from a human donor who was either an allogeneic HSCT recipient or a stem cell or donor lymphocyte infusion donor (not recorded which). It is not recorded whose cells these are; they may come from a transplant donor. Both conserved end residues are part of each CDR3. Fields, in order: D gene, J gene, V gene, clone size, CDR3 DNA, CDR3 protein. D genes are given only for firm matches. Clone size is stated in some rows and not others, as once, few, many or a class when expanded.

d_gene: .; j_gene: TRBJ2-1; v_gene: TRBV6-5; abundance: .; CDR3nt: TGTGCCAGCAGTTACGGGAGGGGGCTATACAATGAGCAGTTCTTC; CDR3aa: CASSYGRGLYNEQFF
d_gene: TRBD1; j_gene: TRBJ2-3; v_gene: TRBV20-1; abundance: .; CDR3nt: TGCAGTGCTTTACAGGGGGCAGGTACAGATACGCAGTATTTT; CDR3aa: CSALQGAGTDTQYF
d_gene: TRBD1; j_gene: TRBJ1-1; v_gene: TRBV29-1; abundance: .; CDR3nt: TGCAGCGTTGGTCCCGGGACAGCAGTAGAAGCTTTCTTT; CDR3aa: CSVGPGTAVEAFF
d_gene: .; j_gene: TRBJ1-1; v_gene: TRBV29-1; abundance: few; CDR3nt: TGCAGCGTTGCGAACACTGAAGCTTTCTTT; CDR3aa: CSVANTEAFF
d_gene: TRBD2; j_gene: TRBJ2-5; v_gene: TRBV7-9; abundance: .; CDR3nt: TGTGCCAGCAGCTTAAACGGGAGGAACAGAGAGACCCAGTACTTC; CDR3aa: CASSLNGRNRETQYF
d_gene: TRBD2; j_gene: TRBJ2-7; v_gene: TRBV18; abundance: few; CDR3nt: TGTGCCAGCTCTCCCTCAGGGCAGGGAGGGTACGAGCAGTACTTC; CDR3aa: CASSPSGQGGYEQYF
d_gene: TRBD1; j_gene: TRBJ1-6; v_gene: TRBV12-3/TRBV12-4; abundance: few; CDR3nt: TGTGCCAGCAGAGCACAGGGGAGGGTGTCACCCCTCCACTTT; CDR3aa: CASRAQGRVSPLHF
d_gene: TRBD1; j_gene: TRBJ2-7; v_gene: TRBV27; abundance: few; CDR3nt: TGTGCCAGCCGGGACAGGGCGTACGAGCAGTACTTC; CDR3aa: CASRDRAYEQYF
d_gene: TRBD2; j_gene: TRBJ2-7; v_gene: TRBV18; abundance: .; CDR3nt: TGTGCCAGCTCACCAGCTAGCGGAGTCTCCTACGAGCAGTACTTC; CDR3aa: CASSPASGVSYEQYF
d_gene: .; j_gene: TRBJ1-1; v_gene: TRBV12-3/TRBV12-4; abundance: few; CDR3nt: TGTGCCAGCAGCTTGGGGACATCCAACACTGAAGCTTTCTTT; CDR3aa: CASSLGTSNTEAFF
d_gene: TRBD2; j_gene: TRBJ2-1; v_gene: TRBV11-2; abundance: few; CDR3nt: TGTGCCAGCGACCCCGGGGGGGGGTTATACAATGAGCAGTTCTTC; CDR3aa: CASDPGGGLYNEQFF
d_gene: .; j_gene: TRBJ1-1; v_gene: TRBV5-1; abundance: .; CDR3nt: TGCGCCAGCAAAACCGGGCCGCCGAACACTGAAGCTTTCTTT; CDR3aa: CASKTGPPNTEAFF
d_gene: .; j_gene: TRBJ1-2; v_gene: TRBV15; abundance: few; CDR3nt: TGTGCCACCAGCAGAGATGGGCCAGGGCAGCGTTATGGCTACACCTTC; CDR3aa: CATSRDGPGQRYGYTF
d_gene: .; j_gene: TRBJ1-1; v_gene: TRBV20-1; abundance: few; CDR3nt: TGCAGTGCCCAAGGGGGGGACACTGAAGCTTTCTTT; CDR3aa: CSAQGGDTEAFF
d_gene: TRBD1; j_gene: TRBJ2-3; v_gene: TRBV28; abundance: .; CDR3nt: TGTGCCAGCAGGGGCACAGGGGGCACAGATACGCAGTATTTT; CDR3aa: CASRGTGGTDTQYF
d_gene: TRBD1; j_gene: TRBJ1-5; v_gene: TRBV7-2; abundance: few; CDR3nt: TGTGCCAGCAGCTTAGAGGGACAGGACGATCAGCCCCAGCATTTT; CDR3aa: CASSLEGQDDQPQHF
d_gene: TRBD1; j_gene: TRBJ1-1; v_gene: TRBV5-6; abundance: once; CDR3nt: TGTGCCAGCAACAACCTGGACAGGGGGAACACTGAAGCTTTCTTT; CDR3aa: CASNNLDRGNTEAFF
d_gene: .; j_gene: TRBJ1-4; v_gene: TRBV3-1; abundance: few; CDR3nt: TGTGCCAGCAGCCTAACCTCCGGGACTAGGGGAAAACTGTTTTTT; CDR3aa: CASSLTSGTRGKLFF
d_gene: .; j_gene: TRBJ1-5; v_gene: TRBV7-2; abundance: few; CDR3nt: TGTGCCAGCAGCAGGGGTGTCCAGCCCCAGCATTTT; CDR3aa: CASSRGVQPQHF
d_gene: .; j_gene: TRBJ2-7; v_gene: TRBV10-3; abundance: .; CDR3nt: TGTGCCATCAGCTCCGGATCCTACGAGCAGTACTTC; CDR3aa: CAISSGSYEQYF
d_gene: .; j_gene: TRBJ2-7; v_gene: TRBV25-1; abundance: .; CDR3nt: TGTGCCAGCAGTTCCACTGGGGGCAGCGAGCAGTACTTC; CDR3aa: CASSSTGGSEQYF
d_gene: TRBD1; j_gene: TRBJ2-5; v_gene: TRBV11-2; abundance: few; CDR3nt: TGTGCCAGCAGCTTAGTCGGACAGGGGGCCCAAGAGACCCAGTACTTC; CDR3aa: CASSLVGQGAQETQYF
d_gene: .; j_gene: TRBJ1-2; v_gene: TRBV10-3; abundance: few; CDR3nt: TGTGCCATCAGTGATGACTTGTATAACTATGGCTACACCTTC; CDR3aa: CAISDDLYNYGYTF